A selection of T cell receptor beta chains follows, all from one sample in a study of T cell responses to AZD1222 COVID-19 vaccine. Sequenced by immunoSEQ multiplex PCR; TCRdb stores in-frame clones only, minus some. This sample has under 100,000 clones, with 90% found just once. The sequences come from peripheral blood, collected on day 0 of AZD1222 vaccination. Every receptor here comes from an adult in good health. Each CDR3 is given with its conserved first and last residue. D genes are given only for firm matches. Clone size appears in some rows only: once, few, many, or a class for an expanded clone.

CDR3aa: CASSVQGSGVSTDTQYF; CDR3nt: TGTGCCAGCAGCGTACAGGGGAGTGGGGTAAGCACAGATACGCAGTATTTT; d_gene: -; abundance: -; v_gene: TRBV9; j_gene: TRBJ2-3
CDR3aa: CASSEPTGVGSPLHF; CDR3nt: TGTGCCAGCAGCGAGCCCACAGGGGTTGGTTCACCCCTCCACTTT; d_gene: TRBD1; abundance: -; v_gene: TRBV7-9; j_gene: TRBJ1-6
CDR3aa: CASSLGVGGRYSNQPQHF; CDR3nt: TGTGCCAGCAGCTTAGGGGTTGGGGGGCGGTATAGCAATCAGCCCCAGCATTTT; d_gene: -; abundance: -; v_gene: TRBV7-2; j_gene: TRBJ1-5
CDR3aa: CASSLQANTEAFF; CDR3nt: TGTGCCAGCAGCTTACAGGCGAACACTGAAGCTTTCTTT; d_gene: -; abundance: -; v_gene: TRBV11-2; j_gene: TRBJ1-1
CDR3aa: CASSLRLTGRTGELFF; CDR3nt: TGTGCCAGCAGTCTACGATTGACAGGGAGGACCGGGGAGCTGTTTTTT; d_gene: -; abundance: few; v_gene: TRBV28; j_gene: TRBJ2-2
CDR3aa: CASRDSASNYGYTF; CDR3nt: TGTGCCAGCAGAGACAGTGCCTCCAACTATGGCTACACCTTC; d_gene: -; abundance: -; v_gene: TRBV6-5; j_gene: TRBJ1-2
CDR3aa: CASNGGQGGFTEAFF; CDR3nt: TGTGCCAGCAACGGGGGACAGGGAGGATTCACTGAAGCTTTCTTT; d_gene: TRBD1; abundance: -; v_gene: TRBV6-5; j_gene: TRBJ1-1
CDR3aa: CASSLGSVRFYGYTF; CDR3nt: TGTGCCAGCAGTTTAGGGTCGGTGCGATTCTATGGCTACACCTTC; d_gene: -; abundance: once; v_gene: TRBV28; j_gene: TRBJ1-2
CDR3aa: CASSYMDEQYF; CDR3nt: TGTGCCAGCAGCTACATGGACGAGCAGTACTTC; d_gene: -; abundance: -; v_gene: TRBV11-1; j_gene: TRBJ2-7
CDR3aa: CASSPPGFYGYTF; CDR3nt: TGTGCCAGCAGTCCCCCCGGCTTCTATGGCTACACCTTC; d_gene: -; abundance: -; v_gene: TRBV25-1; j_gene: TRBJ1-2
CDR3aa: CASSLPGTGGSYTF; CDR3nt: TGTGCCAGCAGCTTACCGGGGACAGGAGGAAGCTACACCTTC; d_gene: TRBD1; abundance: -; v_gene: TRBV28; j_gene: TRBJ1-2
CDR3aa: CASSPGGTDSNLYGYTF; CDR3nt: TGCGCCAGCAGCCCCGGGGGGACCGACTCTAATCTGTATGGCTACACCTTC; d_gene: -; abundance: -; v_gene: TRBV5-1; j_gene: TRBJ1-2
CDR3aa: CASTRGFGTDTQYF; CDR3nt: TGTGCCAGCACCCGGGGGTTTGGCACAGATACGCAGTATTTT; d_gene: -; abundance: once; v_gene: TRBV27; j_gene: TRBJ2-3
CDR3aa: CASSTNTGELFF; CDR3nt: TGTGCCAGTAGTACAAACACCGGGGAGCTGTTTTTT; d_gene: -; abundance: -; v_gene: TRBV19; j_gene: TRBJ2-2
CDR3aa: CASSLGQGNQETQYF; CDR3nt: TGTGCCAGCAGTTTAGGTCAGGGGAACCAAGAGACCCAGTACTTC; d_gene: -; abundance: once; v_gene: TRBV11-2; j_gene: TRBJ2-5
CDR3aa: CASTAKGGAGNSNQPQHF; CDR3nt: TGTGCCAGTACCGCGAAGGGGGGCGCGGGTAACAGCAATCAGCCCCAGCATTTT; d_gene: -; abundance: -; v_gene: TRBV19; j_gene: TRBJ1-5
CDR3aa: CASRPGLAGGHEQFF; CDR3nt: TGCGCCAGCAGGCCGGGACTAGCGGGGGGGCATGAGCAGTTCTTC; d_gene: TRBD2; abundance: -; v_gene: TRBV5-1; j_gene: TRBJ2-1
CDR3aa: CASSWTVIAEAFF; CDR3nt: TGTGCCAGCAGCTGGACGGTAATCGCTGAAGCTTTCTTT; d_gene: -; abundance: -; v_gene: TRBV11-2; j_gene: TRBJ1-1
CDR3aa: CTSSQGLTLRGTYEQYF; CDR3nt: TGCACCAGCAGCCAGGGGCTTACTCTCCGGGGCACCTACGAGCAGTACTTC; d_gene: -; abundance: once; v_gene: TRBV1; j_gene: TRBJ2-7
CDR3aa: CASSEPVLPLHF; CDR3nt: TGTGCCAGCAGTGAACCGGTTTTACCCCTCCACTTT; d_gene: -; abundance: -; v_gene: TRBV6-1; j_gene: TRBJ1-6
CDR3aa: CASSDPGLGIQETQYF; CDR3nt: TGTGCCAGCAGTGATCCGGGACTAGGGATTCAAGAGACCCAGTACTTC; d_gene: TRBD2; abundance: -; v_gene: TRBV27; j_gene: TRBJ2-5
CDR3aa: CSARPKETQYF; CDR3nt: TGCAGTGCTAGACCCAAAGAGACCCAGTACTTC; d_gene: -; abundance: -; v_gene: TRBV20-1; j_gene: TRBJ2-5
CDR3aa: CASEQGSEQYF; CDR3nt: TGTGCCAGTGAACAGGGATCCGAGCAGTACTTC; d_gene: -; abundance: -; v_gene: TRBV19; j_gene: TRBJ2-7
CDR3aa: CASSHPPPQALYNEQFF; CDR3nt: TGTGCCAGCAGCCACCCCCCTCCGCAGGCCCTGTACAATGAGCAGTTCTTC; d_gene: -; abundance: -; v_gene: TRBV7-9; j_gene: TRBJ2-1
CDR3aa: CASSQISGTGADQPQHF; CDR3nt: TGTGCCAGCAGCCAAATTTCCGGGACAGGGGCTGATCAGCCCCAGCATTTT; d_gene: TRBD1; abundance: -; v_gene: TRBV14; j_gene: TRBJ1-5
CDR3aa: CASSYSKGMNTEAFF; CDR3nt: TGTGCCAGCAGTTACTCGAAAGGGATGAACACTGAAGCTTTCTTT; d_gene: -; abundance: -; v_gene: TRBV6-2/TRBV6-3; j_gene: TRBJ1-1
CDR3aa: CASSQAGQVSYEQYF; CDR3nt: TGTGCCAGCAGCCAGGCTGGACAGGTTAGCTACGAGCAGTACTTC; d_gene: TRBD1; abundance: -; v_gene: TRBV3-1/TRBV3-2; j_gene: TRBJ2-7
CDR3aa: CASSSGRGGNTDTQYF; CDR3nt: TGTGCCAGCAGTTCCGGCAGGGGGGGGAACACAGATACGCAGTATTTT; d_gene: -; abundance: -; v_gene: TRBV7-9; j_gene: TRBJ2-3
CDR3aa: CASSLAGTGGGWNTEAFF; CDR3nt: TGCGCCAGCAGCTTGGCAGGAACAGGGGGTGGTTGGAACACTGAAGCTTTCTTT; d_gene: TRBD1; abundance: -; v_gene: TRBV5-1; j_gene: TRBJ1-1
CDR3aa: CSASNLGNTQYF; CDR3nt: TGCAGTGCTAGTAATCTGGGAAATACGCAGTATTTT; d_gene: -; abundance: -; v_gene: TRBV20-1; j_gene: TRBJ2-3
CDR3aa: CASGHSNQPQHF; CDR3nt: TGTGCCAGCGGCCATAGCAATCAGCCCCAGCATTTT; d_gene: -; abundance: -; v_gene: TRBV28; j_gene: TRBJ1-5
CDR3aa: CASSKGTGGNTEAFF; CDR3nt: TGTGCCAGTAGTAAAGGGACCGGGGGGAACACTGAAGCTTTCTTT; d_gene: -; abundance: -; v_gene: TRBV19; j_gene: TRBJ1-1
CDR3aa: CASSNRLAGGTDTQYF; CDR3nt: TGTGCCAGCAGCAACCGACTAGCGGGGGGGACAGATACGCAGTATTTT; d_gene: TRBD2; abundance: -; v_gene: TRBV4-2; j_gene: TRBJ2-3
CDR3aa: CSPELAEGPGSYNEQFF; CDR3nt: TGCAGCCCCGAACTCGCGGAGGGGCCTGGCTCCTACAATGAGCAGTTCTTC; d_gene: -; abundance: -; v_gene: TRBV29-1; j_gene: TRBJ2-1
CDR3aa: CASSRRQGNTEAFF; CDR3nt: TGTGCCAGCAGTCGTAGACAGGGTAACACTGAAGCTTTCTTT; d_gene: TRBD1; abundance: -; v_gene: TRBV5-8; j_gene: TRBJ1-1
CDR3aa: CASSQDMPGSAGDTEAFF; CDR3nt: TGCGCCAGCAGCCAAGATATGCCGGGATCGGCGGGGGACACTGAAGCTTTCTTT; d_gene: -; abundance: few; v_gene: TRBV4-1; j_gene: TRBJ1-1
CDR3aa: CASSTGTGNEQYF; CDR3nt: TGTGCCAGCTCGACCGGGACAGGGAACGAGCAGTACTTC; d_gene: TRBD1; abundance: -; v_gene: TRBV18; j_gene: TRBJ2-7
CDR3aa: CAISEPNGHSSSYEQYF; CDR3nt: TGTGCCATCAGTGAGCCGAACGGACACTCGAGCTCCTACGAGCAGTACTTC; d_gene: -; abundance: -; v_gene: TRBV10-3; j_gene: TRBJ2-7
CDR3aa: CASSGQGVGTDTQYF; CDR3nt: TGTGCCAGCAGTGGACAGGGTGTCGGCACAGATACGCAGTATTTT; d_gene: TRBD1; abundance: -; v_gene: TRBV2; j_gene: TRBJ2-3
CDR3aa: CSAQYTEAFF; CDR3nt: TGCAGTGCTCAGTACACTGAAGCTTTCTTT; d_gene: -; abundance: once; v_gene: TRBV20-1; j_gene: TRBJ1-1
CDR3aa: CASSPTTGNTIYF; CDR3nt: TGTGCCAGCTCACCAACGACTGGAAACACCATATATTTT; d_gene: -; abundance: -; v_gene: TRBV18; j_gene: TRBJ1-3
CDR3aa: CASSRQGRTDTQYF; CDR3nt: TGTGCCAGCAGCCGTCAGGGCAGGACAGATACGCAGTATTTT; d_gene: -; abundance: -; v_gene: TRBV11-3; j_gene: TRBJ2-3
CDR3aa: CAWSVGGNTIYF; CDR3nt: TGTGCCTGGAGTGTTGGCGGAAACACCATATATTTT; d_gene: -; abundance: once; v_gene: TRBV30; j_gene: TRBJ1-3
CDR3aa: CASSLDSYGYTF; CDR3nt: TGTGCCAGCAGTCTCGACAGCTATGGCTACACCTTC; d_gene: -; abundance: -; v_gene: TRBV12-3/TRBV12-4; j_gene: TRBJ1-2
CDR3aa: CASSWDRGGANVLTF; CDR3nt: TGTGCCAGCAGTTGGGACAGGGGTGGGGCCAACGTCCTGACTTTC; d_gene: TRBD1; abundance: -; v_gene: TRBV27; j_gene: TRBJ2-6
CDR3aa: CASSYSRAGDYGYTF; CDR3nt: TGTGCCAGCAGTTACTCGAGGGCAGGGGACTATGGCTACACCTTC; d_gene: -; abundance: -; v_gene: TRBV6-2/TRBV6-3; j_gene: TRBJ1-2
CDR3aa: CASSPAVGFSGNTIYF; CDR3nt: TGTGCCAGTAGCCCGGCGGTGGGGTTCTCTGGAAACACCATATATTTT; d_gene: -; abundance: -; v_gene: TRBV19; j_gene: TRBJ1-3
CDR3aa: CATSWSGGAGNEQFF; CDR3nt: TGTGCCACCAGTTGGAGCGGGGGGGCGGGCAATGAGCAGTTCTTC; d_gene: TRBD2; abundance: -; v_gene: TRBV24-1; j_gene: TRBJ2-1
CDR3aa: CASSYDGWDQPQHF; CDR3nt: TGTGCCAGCAGTTATGACGGATGGGATCAGCCCCAGCATTTT; d_gene: -; abundance: -; v_gene: TRBV6-2/TRBV6-3; j_gene: TRBJ1-5
CDR3aa: CASTPQGRNTGELFF; CDR3nt: TGTGCCAGCACCCCACAGGGACGGAACACCGGGGAGCTGTTTTTT; d_gene: -; abundance: -; v_gene: TRBV6-2/TRBV6-3; j_gene: TRBJ2-2
CDR3aa: CASSLDPAPGQGREQYF; CDR3nt: TGTGCCAGCAGCTTGGACCCCGCCCCGGGACAGGGGCGCGAGCAGTACTTC; d_gene: TRBD1; abundance: -; v_gene: TRBV5-4; j_gene: TRBJ2-7
CDR3aa: CASSPLGQPNTGELFF; CDR3nt: TGTGCCAGCAGCCCCCTGGGACAGCCGAACACCGGGGAGCTGTTTTTT; d_gene: TRBD1; abundance: -; v_gene: TRBV4-2; j_gene: TRBJ2-2
CDR3aa: CASSKVWSSRAGARNSPLHF; CDR3nt: TGTGCCAGCAGCAAAGTGTGGTCTTCTAGGGCAGGGGCTAGGAATTCACCCCTCCACTTT; d_gene: -; abundance: few; v_gene: TRBV21-1; j_gene: TRBJ1-6
CDR3aa: CASSYGASFEQFF; CDR3nt: TGTGCCAGCAGTTACGGGGCATCCTTTGAGCAGTTCTTC; d_gene: -; abundance: -; v_gene: TRBV6-2/TRBV6-3; j_gene: TRBJ2-1
CDR3aa: CASSLDHNQPQHF; CDR3nt: TGTGCCAGCAGCTTGGACCACAATCAGCCCCAGCATTTT; d_gene: -; abundance: -; v_gene: TRBV5-5; j_gene: TRBJ1-5